The T cell receptor beta chain under discussion was sequenced for a study of CD8 T cells in Susac syndrome. The CDR3 is made up of 11 amino acids. Trimming cost V 6 bases and J 7 bases, with 10 bases left between them. Germline V gene sequence: CDR1 DFQATT, CDR2 SNEGSKA (reference sequence). The RNA, about 0.45 to 1 ug, was put through reverse transcription using random hexamers. TCRdb re-analysed the immunoSEQ multiplex PCR reads in MiXCR, keeping a single row per CDR3 protein. The sample shows over 130,000 distinct CDR3 sequences, roughly 96% of them seen only once. This chain joins TRBV20-1 and TRBJ2-1, with no clear D. Sequenced input: CD4+ T cells from PBMCs. The sequence derives from a human donor with multiple sclerosis. The CDR3: CSATLRNEQFF. The CDR3 DNA is TGCAGTGCGACTCTTAGAAATGAGCAGTTCTTC.